This TCR beta chain was identified during a study of shared clonotypes between healthy human individuals. Study details: The study used three CD4 naive, three CD4 memory, two CD8 naive and one CD8 memory plate per donor.

Profiled with immunoSEQ multiplex PCR; TCRdb holds only in-frame clones, not every one. The table shows roughly 2.5 million clones, with approximately 92% occurring only once. The V gene's germline CDR1 is SGHVS and CDR2 FNYEAQ. This CDR3 contains 17 residues. V gave up 4 bases and J gave up 0 bases, with 16 bases separating them. This sequence originates from a man between 18 and 29 years old in good health. Sequencing input: naive CD4+ T cells sorted from blood. As to subset: CD45RA+ positively selected. The V gene is TRBV7-6, the J gene TRBJ2-4; a possible D gene is TRBD1 (6 bases). CDR3 in amino acids: CASSSPRTALAKNIQYF. The CDR3 DNA sequence: TGTGCCAGCAGCTCGCCCCGGACAGCCTTAGCCAAAAACATTCAGTACTTC.